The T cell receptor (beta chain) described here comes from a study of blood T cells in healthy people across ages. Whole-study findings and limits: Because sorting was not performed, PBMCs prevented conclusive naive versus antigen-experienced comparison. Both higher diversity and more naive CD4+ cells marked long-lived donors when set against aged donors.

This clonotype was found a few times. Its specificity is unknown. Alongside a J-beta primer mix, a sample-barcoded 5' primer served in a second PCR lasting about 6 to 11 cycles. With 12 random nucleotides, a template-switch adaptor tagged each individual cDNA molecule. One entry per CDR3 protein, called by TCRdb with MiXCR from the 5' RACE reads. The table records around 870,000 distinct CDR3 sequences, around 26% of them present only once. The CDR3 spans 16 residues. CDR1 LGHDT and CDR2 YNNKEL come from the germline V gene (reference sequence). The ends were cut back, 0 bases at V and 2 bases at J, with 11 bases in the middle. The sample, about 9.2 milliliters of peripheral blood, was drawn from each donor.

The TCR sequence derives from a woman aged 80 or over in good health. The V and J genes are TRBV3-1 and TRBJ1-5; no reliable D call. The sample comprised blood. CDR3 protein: CASSQDHGEGNQPQHF. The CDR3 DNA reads TGTGCCAGCAGCCAAGACCATGGGGAAGGCAATCAGCCCCAGCATTTT.